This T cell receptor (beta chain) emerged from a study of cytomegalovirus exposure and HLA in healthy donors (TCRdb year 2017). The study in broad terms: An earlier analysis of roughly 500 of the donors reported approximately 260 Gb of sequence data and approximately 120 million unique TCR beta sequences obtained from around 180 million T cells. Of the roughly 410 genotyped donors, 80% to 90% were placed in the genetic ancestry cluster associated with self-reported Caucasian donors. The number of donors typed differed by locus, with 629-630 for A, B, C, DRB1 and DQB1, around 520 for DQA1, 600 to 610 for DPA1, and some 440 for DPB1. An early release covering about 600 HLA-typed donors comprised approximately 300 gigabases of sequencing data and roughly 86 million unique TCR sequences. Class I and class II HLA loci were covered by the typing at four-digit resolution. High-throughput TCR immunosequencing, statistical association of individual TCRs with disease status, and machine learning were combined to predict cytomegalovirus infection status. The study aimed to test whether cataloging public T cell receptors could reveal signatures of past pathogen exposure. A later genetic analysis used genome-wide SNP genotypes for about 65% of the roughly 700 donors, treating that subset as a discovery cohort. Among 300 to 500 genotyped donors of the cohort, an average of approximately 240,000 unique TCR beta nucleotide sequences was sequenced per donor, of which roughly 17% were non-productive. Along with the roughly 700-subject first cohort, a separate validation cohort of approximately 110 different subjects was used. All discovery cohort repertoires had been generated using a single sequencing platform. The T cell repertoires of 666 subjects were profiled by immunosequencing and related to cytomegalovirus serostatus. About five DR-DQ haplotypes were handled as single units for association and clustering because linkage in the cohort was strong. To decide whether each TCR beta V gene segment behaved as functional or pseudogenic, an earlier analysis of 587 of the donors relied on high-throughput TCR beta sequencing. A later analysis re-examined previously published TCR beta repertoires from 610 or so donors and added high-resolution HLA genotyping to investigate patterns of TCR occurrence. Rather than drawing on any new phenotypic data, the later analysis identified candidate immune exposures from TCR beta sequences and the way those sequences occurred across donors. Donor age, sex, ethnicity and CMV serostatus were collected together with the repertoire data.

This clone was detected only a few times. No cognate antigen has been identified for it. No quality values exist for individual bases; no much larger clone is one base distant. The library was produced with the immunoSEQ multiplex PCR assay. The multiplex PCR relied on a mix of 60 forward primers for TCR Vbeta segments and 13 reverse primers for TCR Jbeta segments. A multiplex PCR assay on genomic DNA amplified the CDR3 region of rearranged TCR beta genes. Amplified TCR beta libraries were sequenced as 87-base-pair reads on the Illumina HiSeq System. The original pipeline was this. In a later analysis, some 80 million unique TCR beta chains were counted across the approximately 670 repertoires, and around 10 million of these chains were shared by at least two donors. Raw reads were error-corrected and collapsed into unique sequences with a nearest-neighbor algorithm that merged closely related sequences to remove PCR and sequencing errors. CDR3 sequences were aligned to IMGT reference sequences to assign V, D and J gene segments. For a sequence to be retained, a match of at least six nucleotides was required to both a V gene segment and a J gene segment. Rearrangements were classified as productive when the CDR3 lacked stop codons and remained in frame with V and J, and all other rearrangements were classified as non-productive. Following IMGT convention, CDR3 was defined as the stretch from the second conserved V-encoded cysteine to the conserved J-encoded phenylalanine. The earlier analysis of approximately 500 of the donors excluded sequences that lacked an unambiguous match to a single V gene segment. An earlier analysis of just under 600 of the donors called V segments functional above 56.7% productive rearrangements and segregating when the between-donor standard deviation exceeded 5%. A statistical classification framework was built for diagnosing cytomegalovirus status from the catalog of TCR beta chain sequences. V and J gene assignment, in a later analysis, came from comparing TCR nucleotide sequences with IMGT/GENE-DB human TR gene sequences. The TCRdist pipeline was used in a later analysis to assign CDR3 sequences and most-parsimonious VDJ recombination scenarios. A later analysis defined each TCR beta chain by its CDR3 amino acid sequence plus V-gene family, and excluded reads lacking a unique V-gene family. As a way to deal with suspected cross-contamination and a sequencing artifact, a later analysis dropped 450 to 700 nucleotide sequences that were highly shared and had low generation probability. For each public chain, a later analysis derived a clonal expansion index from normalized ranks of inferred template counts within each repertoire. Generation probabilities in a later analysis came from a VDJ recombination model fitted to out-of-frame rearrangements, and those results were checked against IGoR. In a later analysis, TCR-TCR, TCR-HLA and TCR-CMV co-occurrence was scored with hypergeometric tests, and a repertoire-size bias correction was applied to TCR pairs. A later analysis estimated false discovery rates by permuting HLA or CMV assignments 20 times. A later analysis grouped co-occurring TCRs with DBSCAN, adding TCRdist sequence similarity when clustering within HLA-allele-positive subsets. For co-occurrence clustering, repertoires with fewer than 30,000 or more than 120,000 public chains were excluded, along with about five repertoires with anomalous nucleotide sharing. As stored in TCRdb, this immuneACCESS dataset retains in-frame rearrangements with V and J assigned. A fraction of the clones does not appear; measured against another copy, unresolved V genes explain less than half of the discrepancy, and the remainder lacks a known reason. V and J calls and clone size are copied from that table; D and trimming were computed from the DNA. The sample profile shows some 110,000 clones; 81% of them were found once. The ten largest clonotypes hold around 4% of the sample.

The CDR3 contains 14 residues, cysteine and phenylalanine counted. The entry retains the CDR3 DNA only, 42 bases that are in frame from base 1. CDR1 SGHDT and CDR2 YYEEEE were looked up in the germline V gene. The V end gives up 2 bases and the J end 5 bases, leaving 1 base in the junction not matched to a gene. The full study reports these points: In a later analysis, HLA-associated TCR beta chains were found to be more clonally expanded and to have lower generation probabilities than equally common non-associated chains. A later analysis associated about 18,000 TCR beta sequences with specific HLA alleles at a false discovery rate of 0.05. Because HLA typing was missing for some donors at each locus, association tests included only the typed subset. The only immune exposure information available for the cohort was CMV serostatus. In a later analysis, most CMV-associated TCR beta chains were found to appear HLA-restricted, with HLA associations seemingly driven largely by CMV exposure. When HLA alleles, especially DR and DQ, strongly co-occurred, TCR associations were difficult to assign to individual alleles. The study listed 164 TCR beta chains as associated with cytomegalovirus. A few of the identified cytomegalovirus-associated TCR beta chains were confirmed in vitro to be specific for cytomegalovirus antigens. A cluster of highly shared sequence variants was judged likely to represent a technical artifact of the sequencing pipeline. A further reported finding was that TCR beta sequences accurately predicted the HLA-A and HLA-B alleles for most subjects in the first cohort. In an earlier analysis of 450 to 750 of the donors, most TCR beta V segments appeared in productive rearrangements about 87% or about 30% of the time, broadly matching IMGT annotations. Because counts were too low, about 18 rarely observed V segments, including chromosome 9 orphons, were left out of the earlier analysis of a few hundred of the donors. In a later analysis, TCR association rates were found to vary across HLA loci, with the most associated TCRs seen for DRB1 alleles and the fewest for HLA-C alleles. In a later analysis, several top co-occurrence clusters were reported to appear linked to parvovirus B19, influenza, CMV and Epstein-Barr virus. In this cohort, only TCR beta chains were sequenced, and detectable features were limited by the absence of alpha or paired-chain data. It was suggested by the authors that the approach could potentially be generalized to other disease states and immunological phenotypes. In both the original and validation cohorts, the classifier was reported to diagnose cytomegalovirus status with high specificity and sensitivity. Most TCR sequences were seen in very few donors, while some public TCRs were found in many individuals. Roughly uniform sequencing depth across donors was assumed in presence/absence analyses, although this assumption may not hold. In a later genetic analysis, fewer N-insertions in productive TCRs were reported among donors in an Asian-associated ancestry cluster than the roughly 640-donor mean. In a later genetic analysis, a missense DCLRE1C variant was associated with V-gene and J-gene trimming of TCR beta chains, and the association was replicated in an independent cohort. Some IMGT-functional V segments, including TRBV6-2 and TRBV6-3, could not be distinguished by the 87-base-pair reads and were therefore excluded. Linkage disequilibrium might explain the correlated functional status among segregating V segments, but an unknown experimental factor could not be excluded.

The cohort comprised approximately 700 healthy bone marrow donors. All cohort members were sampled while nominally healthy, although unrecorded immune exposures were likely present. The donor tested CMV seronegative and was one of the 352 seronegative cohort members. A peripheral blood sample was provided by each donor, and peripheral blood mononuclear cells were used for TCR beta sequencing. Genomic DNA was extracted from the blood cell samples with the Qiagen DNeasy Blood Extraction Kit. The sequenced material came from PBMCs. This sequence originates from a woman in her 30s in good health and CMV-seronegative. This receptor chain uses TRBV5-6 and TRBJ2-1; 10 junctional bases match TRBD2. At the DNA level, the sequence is TGTGCCAGCAGCTTCGGACTAGCGGACAATGAGCAGTTCTTC. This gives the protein CASSFGLADNEQFF. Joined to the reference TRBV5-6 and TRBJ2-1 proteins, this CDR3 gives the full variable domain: DAGVTQSPTHLIKTRGQQVTLRCSPKSGHDTVSWYQQALGQGPQFIFQYYEEEERQRGNFPDRFSGHQFPNYSSELNVNALLLGDSALYLCASSFGLADNEQFFGPGTRLTVL.